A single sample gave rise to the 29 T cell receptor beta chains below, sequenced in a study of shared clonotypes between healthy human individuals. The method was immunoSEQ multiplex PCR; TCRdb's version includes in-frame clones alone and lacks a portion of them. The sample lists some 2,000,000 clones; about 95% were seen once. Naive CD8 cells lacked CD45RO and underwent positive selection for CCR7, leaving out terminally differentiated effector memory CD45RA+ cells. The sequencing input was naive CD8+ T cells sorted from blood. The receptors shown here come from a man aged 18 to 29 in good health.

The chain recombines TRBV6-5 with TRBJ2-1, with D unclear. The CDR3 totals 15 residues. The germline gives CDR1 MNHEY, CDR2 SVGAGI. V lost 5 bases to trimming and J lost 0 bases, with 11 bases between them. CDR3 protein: CASSRAMSSYNEQFF. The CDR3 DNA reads TGTGCCAGCAGTAGAGCTATGAGCTCCTACAATGAGCAGTTCTTC.

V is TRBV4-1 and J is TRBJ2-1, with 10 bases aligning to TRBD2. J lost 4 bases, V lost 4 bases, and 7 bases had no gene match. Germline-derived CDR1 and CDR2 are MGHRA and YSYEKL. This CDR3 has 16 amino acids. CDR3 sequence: CASSPIEREGYNEQFF. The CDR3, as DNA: TGCGCCAGCAGCCCCATCGAGCGGGAGGGTTACAATGAGCAGTTCTTC.

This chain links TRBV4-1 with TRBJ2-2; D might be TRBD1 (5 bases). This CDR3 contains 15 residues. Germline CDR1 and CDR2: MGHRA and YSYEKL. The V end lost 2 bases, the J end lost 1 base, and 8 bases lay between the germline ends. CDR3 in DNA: TGCGCCAGCAGCCAAACTGGACAGAACACCGGGGAGCTGTTTTTT. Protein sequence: CASSQTGQNTGELFF.

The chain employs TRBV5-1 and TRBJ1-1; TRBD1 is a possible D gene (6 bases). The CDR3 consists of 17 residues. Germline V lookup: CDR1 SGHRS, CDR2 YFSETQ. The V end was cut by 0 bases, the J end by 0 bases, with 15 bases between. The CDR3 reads CASSLDGPRGMNTEAFF. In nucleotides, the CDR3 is TGCGCCAGCAGCTTGGACGGCCCCAGGGGCATGAACACTGAAGCTTTCTTT.

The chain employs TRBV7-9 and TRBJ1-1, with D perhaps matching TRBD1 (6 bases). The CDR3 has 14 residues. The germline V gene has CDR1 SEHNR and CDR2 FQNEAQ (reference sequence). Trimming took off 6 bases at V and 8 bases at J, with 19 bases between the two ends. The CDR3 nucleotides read TGTGCCAGCAGACCGACAGGCCTGCTTATCGAAGCTTTCTTT. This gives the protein CASRPTGLLIEAFF.

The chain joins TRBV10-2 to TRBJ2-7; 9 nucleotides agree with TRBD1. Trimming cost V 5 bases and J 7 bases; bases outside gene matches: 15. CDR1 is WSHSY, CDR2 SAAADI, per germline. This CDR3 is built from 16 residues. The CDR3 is CASSPPWGQGPGEQYF. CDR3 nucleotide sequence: TGCGCCAGCAGTCCCCCTTGGGGACAGGGACCGGGGGAGCAGTACTTC.

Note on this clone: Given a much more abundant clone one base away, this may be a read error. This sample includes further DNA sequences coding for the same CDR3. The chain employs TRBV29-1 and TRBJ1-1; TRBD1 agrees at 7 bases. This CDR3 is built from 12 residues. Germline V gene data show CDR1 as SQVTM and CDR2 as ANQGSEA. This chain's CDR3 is CSTGAGQGEAFF. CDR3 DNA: TGCAGTACAGGGGCGGGACAAGGCGAAGCTTTCTTT.

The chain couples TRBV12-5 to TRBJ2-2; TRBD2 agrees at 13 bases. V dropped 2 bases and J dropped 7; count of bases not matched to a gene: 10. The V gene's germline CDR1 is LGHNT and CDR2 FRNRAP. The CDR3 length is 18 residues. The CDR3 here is CASGLSATSGGADGELFF. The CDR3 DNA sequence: TGTGCTAGTGGTTTGTCAGCTACTAGCGGGGGGGCCGACGGGGAGCTGTTTTTT.

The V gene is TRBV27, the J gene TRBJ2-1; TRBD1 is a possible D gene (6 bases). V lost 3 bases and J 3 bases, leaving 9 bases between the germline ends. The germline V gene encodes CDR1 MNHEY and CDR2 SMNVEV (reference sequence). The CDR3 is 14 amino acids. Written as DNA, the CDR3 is TGTGCCAGCAGTTTTCAGGGGAACTACAATGAGCAGTTCTTC. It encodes CASSFQGNYNEQFF.

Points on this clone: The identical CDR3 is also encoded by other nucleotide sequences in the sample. The CDR3 sequence is CASSLDNRGQFF. CDR3 in DNA: TGTGCCAGCAGCTTAGATAACCGGGGGCAGTTCTTC. The chain has TRBV11-2 and TRBJ2-1; D perhaps matches TRBD2 (5 bases). V gave up 0 bases and J gave up 12 bases, with 9 bases separating them. The CDR3 runs to 12 residues. Per the germline V gene, CDR1 is SGHAT and CDR2 is FQNNGV.

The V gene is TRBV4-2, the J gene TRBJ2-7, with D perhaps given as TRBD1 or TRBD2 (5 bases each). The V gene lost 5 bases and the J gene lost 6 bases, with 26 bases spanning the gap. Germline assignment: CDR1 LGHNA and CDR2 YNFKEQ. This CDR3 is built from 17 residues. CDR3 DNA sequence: TGTGCCAGCAGCACTCCGCCCGGGACCGGAACGTATGGCGAGCAGTACTTC. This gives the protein CASSTPPGTGTYGEQYF.

The CDR3 is CASSLGGGYQFF. The CDR3 DNA is TGTGCCAGCAGCTTAGGGGGGGGATATCAGTTCTTC. The chain combines TRBV11-3 with TRBJ2-1; 7 bases are a match to TRBD2. Germline trimming cut 1 base from V and 13 bases from J; bases unmatched to any gene: 4. Germline V lookup: CDR1 SGHNT, CDR2 YENEEA. The CDR3 spans 12 residues. The full variable domain, with the rest looked up from reference TRBV11-3 and TRBJ2-1, is EAGVVQSPRYKIIEKKQPVAFWCNPISGHNTLYWYLQNLGQGPELLIRYENEEAVDDSQLPKDRFSAERLKGVDSTLKIQPAELGDSAVYLCASSLGGGYQFFGPGTRLTVL.

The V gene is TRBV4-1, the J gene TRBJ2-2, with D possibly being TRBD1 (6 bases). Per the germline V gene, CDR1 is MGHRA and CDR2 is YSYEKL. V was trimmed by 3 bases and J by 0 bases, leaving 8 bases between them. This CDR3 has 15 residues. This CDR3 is CASSHGQPNTGELFF. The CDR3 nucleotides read TGCGCCAGCAGCCATGGACAGCCGAACACCGGGGAGCTGTTTTTT.

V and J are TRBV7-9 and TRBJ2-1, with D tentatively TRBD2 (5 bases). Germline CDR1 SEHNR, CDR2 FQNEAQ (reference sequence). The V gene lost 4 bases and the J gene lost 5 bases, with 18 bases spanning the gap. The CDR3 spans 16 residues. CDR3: CASSSVRESSNNEQFF. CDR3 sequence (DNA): TGTGCCAGCAGCTCCGTGAGGGAGTCCAGCAACAATGAGCAGTTCTTC.

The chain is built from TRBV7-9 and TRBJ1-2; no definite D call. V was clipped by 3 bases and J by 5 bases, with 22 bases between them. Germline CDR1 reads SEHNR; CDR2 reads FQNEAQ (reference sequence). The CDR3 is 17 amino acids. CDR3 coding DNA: TGTGCCAGCAGCTTTAATTTGCAGGATCCGTGGGGATATGGCTACACCTTC. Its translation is CASSFNLQDPWGYGYTF.

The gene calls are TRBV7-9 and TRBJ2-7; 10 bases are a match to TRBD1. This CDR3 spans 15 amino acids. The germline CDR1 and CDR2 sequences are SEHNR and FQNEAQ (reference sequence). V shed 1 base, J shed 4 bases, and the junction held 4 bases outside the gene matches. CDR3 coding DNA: TGTGCCAGCAGCTTAGTTGGGACAGGGGCGTACGAGCAGTACTTC. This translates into CASSLVGTGAYEQYF.

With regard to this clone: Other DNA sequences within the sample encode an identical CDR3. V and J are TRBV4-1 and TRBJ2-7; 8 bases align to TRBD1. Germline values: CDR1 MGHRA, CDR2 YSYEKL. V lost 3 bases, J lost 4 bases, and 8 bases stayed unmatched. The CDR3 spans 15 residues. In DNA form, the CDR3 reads TGCGCCAGCAGCCAGGCCGACAGGGGATCTTACGAGCAGTACTTC. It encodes CASSQADRGSYEQYF.

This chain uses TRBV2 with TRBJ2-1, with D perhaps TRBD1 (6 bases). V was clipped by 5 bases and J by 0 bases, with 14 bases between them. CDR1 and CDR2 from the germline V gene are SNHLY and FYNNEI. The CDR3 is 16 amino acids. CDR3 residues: CASSLGTGSSYNEQFF. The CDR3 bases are TGTGCCAGCAGTTTAGGTACAGGGAGCTCCTACAATGAGCAGTTCTTC.

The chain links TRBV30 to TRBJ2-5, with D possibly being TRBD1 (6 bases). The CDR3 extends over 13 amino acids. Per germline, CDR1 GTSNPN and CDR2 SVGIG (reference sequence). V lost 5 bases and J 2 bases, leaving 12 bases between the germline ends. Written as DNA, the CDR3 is TGTGCCTGGGAGGCGACAGGTCAAGAGACCCAGTACTTC. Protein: CAWEATGQETQYF.

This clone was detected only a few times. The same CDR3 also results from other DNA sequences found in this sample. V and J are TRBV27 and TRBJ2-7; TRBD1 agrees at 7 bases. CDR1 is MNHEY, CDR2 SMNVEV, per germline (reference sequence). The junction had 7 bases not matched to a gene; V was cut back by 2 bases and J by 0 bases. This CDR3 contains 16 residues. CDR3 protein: CASSLSLGTVSYEQYF. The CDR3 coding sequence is TGTGCCAGCAGTTTAAGTTTAGGGACAGTCTCCTACGAGCAGTACTTC.

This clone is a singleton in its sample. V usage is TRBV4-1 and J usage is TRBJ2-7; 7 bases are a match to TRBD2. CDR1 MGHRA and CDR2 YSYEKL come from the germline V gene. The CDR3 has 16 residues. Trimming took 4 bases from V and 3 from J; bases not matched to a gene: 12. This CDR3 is CASSPRESGAYYEQYF. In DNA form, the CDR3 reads TGCGCCAGCAGCCCTCGGGAGAGCGGGGCCTACTACGAGCAGTACTTC.

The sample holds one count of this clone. In DNA form, the CDR3 reads TGTGCCAGCAGGGGGACAGGGGAGGACCAGTACTTC. This translates into CASRGTGEDQYF. This chain links TRBV6-1 with TRBJ2-5; the match to TRBD1 covers 10 bases. J was trimmed by 10 bases and V by 6 bases; bases with no gene match: 5. This CDR3 is built from 12 residues. CDR1 is MNHNS and CDR2 is SASEGT in the germline V gene.

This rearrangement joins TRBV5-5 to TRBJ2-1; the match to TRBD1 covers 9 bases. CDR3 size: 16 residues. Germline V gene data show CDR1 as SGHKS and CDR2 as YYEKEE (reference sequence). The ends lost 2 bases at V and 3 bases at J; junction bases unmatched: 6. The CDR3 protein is CASSFIPGQGYNEQFF. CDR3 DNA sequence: TGTGCCAGCAGCTTTATCCCGGGACAGGGCTACAATGAGCAGTTCTTC.

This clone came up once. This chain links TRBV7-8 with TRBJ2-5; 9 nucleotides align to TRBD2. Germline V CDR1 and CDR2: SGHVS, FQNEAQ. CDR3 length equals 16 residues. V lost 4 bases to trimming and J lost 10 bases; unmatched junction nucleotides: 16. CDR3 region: CASSSKPTSGPGDQYF. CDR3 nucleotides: TGTGCCAGCAGCTCAAAACCTACTAGCGGGCCTGGAGACCAGTACTTC.

This CDR3 reads CACDSNSPLHF. The CDR3 DNA sequence: TGTGCCTGTGACAGTAATTCACCCCTCCACTTT. The rearrangement links TRBV30 to TRBJ1-6; D is possibly TRBD1 (5 bases). This CDR3 comprises 11 residues. The ends were cut back, 6 bases at V and 6 bases at J, with 6 bases in the middle. Germline V gene lookup returns CDR1 GTSNPN and CDR2 SVGIG (reference sequence).

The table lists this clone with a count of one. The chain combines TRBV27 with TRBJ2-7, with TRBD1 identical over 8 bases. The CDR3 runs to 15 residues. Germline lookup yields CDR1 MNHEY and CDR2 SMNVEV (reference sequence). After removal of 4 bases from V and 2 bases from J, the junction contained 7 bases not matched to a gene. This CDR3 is CASSWGTGKAYEQYF. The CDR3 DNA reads TGTGCCAGCAGTTGGGGGACAGGCAAGGCCTACGAGCAGTACTTC.

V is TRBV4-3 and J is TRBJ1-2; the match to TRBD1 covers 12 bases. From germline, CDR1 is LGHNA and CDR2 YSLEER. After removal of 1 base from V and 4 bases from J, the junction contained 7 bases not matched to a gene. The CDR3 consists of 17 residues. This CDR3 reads CASSQVSGTGGAYGYTF. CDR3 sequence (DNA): TGCGCCAGCAGCCAAGTTTCCGGGACAGGGGGCGCCTATGGCTACACCTTC.

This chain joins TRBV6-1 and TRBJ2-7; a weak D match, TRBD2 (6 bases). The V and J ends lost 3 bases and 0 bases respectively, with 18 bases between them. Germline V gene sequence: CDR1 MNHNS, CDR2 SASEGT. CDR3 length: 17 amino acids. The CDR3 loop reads CASSDNYLAASSYEQYF. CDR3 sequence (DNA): TGTGCCAGCAGTGACAACTATTTAGCGGCAAGCTCCTACGAGCAGTACTTC.

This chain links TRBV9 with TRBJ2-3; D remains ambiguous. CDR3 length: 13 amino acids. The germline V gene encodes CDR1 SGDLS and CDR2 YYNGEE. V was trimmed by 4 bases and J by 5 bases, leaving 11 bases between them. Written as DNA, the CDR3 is TGTGCCAGCAGCCCAAGTGGGGTAGATACGCAGTATTTT. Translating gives CASSPSGVDTQYF. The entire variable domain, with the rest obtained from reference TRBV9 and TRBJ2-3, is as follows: DSGVTQTPKHLITATGQRVTLRCSPRSGDLSVYWYQQSLDQGLQFLIQYYNGEERAKGNILERFSAQQFPDLHSELNLSSLELGDSALYFCASSPSGVDTQYFGPGTRLTVL.